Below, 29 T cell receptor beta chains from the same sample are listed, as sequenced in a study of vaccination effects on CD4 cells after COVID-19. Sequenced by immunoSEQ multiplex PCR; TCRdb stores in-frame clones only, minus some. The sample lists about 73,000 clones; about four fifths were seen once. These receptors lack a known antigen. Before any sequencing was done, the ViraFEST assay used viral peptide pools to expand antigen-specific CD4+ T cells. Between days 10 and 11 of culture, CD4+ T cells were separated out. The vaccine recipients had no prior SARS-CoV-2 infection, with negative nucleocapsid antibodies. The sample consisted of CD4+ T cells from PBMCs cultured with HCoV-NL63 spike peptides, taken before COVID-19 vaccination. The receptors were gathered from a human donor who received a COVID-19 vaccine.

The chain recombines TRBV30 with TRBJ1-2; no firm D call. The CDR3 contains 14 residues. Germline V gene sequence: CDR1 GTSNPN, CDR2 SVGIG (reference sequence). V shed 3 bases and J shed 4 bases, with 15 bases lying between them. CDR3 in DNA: TGTGCCTGGAGCCCTGACTCTTTTTCCTATGGCTACACCTTC. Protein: CAWSPDSFSYGYTF.

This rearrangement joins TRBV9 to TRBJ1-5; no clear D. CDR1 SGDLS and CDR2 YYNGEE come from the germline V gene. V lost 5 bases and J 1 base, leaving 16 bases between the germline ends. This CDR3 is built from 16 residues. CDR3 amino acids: CASSRSNFVSNQPQHF. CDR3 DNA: TGTGCCAGCAGTCGATCTAACTTCGTCAGCAATCAGCCCCAGCATTTT.

The CDR3, as DNA: TGTGCCAGCAGTCCTTACAGGGGGATACAGCCCCAGCATTTT. This gives the protein CASSPYRGIQPQHF. The chain recombines TRBV27 with TRBJ1-5; 8 bases match TRBD1. There are 14 residues in the CDR3. Germline loops: CDR1 MNHEY, CDR2 SMNVEV (reference sequence). V shed 5 bases, J shed 7 bases, and the junction held 7 bases outside the gene matches.

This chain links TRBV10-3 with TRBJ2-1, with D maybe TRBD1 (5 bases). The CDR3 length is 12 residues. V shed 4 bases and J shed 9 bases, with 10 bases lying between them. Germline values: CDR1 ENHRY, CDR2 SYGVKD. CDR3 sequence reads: CAISAGYAEQFF. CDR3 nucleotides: TGTGCCATCAGTGCAGGGTATGCTGAGCAGTTCTTC.

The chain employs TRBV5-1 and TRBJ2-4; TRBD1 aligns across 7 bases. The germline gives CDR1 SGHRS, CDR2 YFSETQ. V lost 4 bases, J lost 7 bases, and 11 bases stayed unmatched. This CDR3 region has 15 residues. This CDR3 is CASSVIQGFANIQYF. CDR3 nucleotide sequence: TGCGCCAGCAGCGTCATACAGGGGTTTGCGAACATTCAGTACTTC.

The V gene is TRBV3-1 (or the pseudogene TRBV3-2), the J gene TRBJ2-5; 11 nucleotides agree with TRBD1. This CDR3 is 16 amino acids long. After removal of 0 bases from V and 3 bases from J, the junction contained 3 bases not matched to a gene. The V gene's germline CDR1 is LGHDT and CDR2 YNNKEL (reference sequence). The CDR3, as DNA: TGTGCCAGCAGCCAAGAGGGACAGGGGGGGAAAGAGACCCAGTACTTC. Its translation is CASSQEGQGGKETQYF.

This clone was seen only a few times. The CDR3: CASSSRTGGNTIYF. DNA of the CDR3: TGTGCCAGCAGCTCCCGGACAGGGGGAAACACCATATATTTT. This sequence joins TRBV9 and TRBJ1-3; TRBD1 agrees at 8 bases. Germline-derived CDR1 and CDR2 are SGDLS and YYNGEE. The ends lost 4 bases at V and 4 bases at J; junction bases unmatched: 4. The CDR3 runs to 14 residues.

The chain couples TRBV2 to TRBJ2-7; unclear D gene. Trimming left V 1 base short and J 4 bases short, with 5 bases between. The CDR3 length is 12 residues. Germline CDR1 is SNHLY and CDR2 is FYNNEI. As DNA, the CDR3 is TGTGCCAGCAGTGAAGTATGGTACGAGCAGTACGTC. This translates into CASSEVWYEQYV.

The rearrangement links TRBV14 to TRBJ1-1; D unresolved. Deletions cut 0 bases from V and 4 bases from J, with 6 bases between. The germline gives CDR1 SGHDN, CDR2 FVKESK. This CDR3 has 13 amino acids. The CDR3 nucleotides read TGTGCCAGCAGCCAAGAAAGGGTCACTGAAGCTTTCTTT. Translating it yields CASSQERVTEAFF.

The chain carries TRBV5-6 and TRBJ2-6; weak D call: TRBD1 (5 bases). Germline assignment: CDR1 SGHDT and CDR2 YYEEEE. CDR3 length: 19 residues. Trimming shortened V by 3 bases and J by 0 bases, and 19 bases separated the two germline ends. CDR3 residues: CASSSFRYDRPSGANVLTF. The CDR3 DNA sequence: TGTGCCAGCAGCTCCTTTCGATATGACAGACCCTCTGGGGCCAACGTCCTGACTTTC.

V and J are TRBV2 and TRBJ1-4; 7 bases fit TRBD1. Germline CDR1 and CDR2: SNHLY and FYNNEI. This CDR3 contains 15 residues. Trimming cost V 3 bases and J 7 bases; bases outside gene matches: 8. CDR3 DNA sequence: TGTGCCAGCAGTGACAATCAGGGGGGCGGTGAAAAACTGTTTTTT. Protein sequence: CASSDNQGGGEKLFF.

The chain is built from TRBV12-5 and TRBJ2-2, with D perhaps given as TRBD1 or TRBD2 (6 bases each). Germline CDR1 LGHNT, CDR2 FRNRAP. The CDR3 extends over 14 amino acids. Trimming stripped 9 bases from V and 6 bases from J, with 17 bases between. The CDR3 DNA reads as TGTGCTAGCACACCCCTGGGGGGCCCCGGGGAGCTGTTTTTT. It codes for CASTPLGGPGELFF.

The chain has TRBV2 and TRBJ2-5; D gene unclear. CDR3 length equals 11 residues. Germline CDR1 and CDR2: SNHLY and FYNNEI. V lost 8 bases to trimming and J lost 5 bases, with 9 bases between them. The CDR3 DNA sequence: TGTGCCAGCCTCCTCGGGGAGACCCAGTACTTC. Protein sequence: CASLLGETQYF.

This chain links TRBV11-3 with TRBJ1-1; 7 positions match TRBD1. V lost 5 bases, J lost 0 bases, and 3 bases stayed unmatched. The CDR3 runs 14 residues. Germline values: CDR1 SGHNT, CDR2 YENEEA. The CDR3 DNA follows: TGTGCCAGCAGCCCAGGGGGGGTGAACACTGAAGCTTTCTTT. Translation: CASSPGGVNTEAFF.

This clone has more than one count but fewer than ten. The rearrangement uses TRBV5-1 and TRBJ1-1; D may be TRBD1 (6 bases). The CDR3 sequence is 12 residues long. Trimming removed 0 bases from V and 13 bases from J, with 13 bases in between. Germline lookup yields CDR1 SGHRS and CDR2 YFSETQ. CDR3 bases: TGCGCCAGCAGCTTGGACGGGGGGCAGGGTTTCTTT. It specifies CASSLDGGQGFF.

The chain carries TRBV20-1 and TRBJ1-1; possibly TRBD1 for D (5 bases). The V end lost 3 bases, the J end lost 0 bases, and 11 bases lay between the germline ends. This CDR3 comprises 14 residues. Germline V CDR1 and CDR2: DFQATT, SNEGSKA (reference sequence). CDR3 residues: CSASAGTMNTEAFF. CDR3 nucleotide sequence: TGCAGTGCTAGTGCGGGGACCATGAACACTGAAGCTTTCTTT.

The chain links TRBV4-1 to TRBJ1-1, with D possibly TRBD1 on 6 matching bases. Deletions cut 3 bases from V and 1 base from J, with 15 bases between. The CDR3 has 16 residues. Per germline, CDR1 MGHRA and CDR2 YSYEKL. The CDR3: CASSHVPGQRNTEAFF. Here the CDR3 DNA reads TGCGCCAGCAGCCATGTCCCGGGACAAAGGAACACTGAAGCTTTCTTT.

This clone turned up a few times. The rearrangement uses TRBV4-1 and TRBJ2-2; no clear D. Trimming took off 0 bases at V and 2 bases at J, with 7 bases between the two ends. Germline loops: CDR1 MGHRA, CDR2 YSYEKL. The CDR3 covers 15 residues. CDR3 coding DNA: TGCGCCAGCAGCCAAGATCGCGGAAACACCGGGGAGCTGTTTTTT. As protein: CASSQDRGNTGELFF.

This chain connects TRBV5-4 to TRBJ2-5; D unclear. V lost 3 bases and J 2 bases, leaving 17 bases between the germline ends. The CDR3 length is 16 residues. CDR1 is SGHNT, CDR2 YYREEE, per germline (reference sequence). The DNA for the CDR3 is TGTGCCAGCAGCTCGGAGTCGAGGACCTCACAAGAGACCCAGTACTTC. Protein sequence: CASSSESRTSQETQYF.

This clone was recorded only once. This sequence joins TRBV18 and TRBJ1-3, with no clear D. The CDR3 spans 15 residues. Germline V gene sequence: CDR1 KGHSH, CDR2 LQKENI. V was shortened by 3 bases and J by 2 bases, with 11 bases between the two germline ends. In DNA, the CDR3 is TGTGCCAGCTCACCGGGCAGAACCCCTGGAAACACCATATATTTT. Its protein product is CASSPGRTPGNTIYF.

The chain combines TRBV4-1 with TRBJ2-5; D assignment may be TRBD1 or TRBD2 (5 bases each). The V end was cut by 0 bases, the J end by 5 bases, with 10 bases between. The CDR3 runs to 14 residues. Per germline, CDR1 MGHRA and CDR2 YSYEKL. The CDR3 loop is CASSQERGEETQYF. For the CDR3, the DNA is TGCGCCAGCAGCCAAGAAAGAGGGGAGGAGACCCAGTACTTC.

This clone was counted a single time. DNA of the CDR3: TGTGCCATCAGTGATTTAGCAGTAAACTATGGCTACACCTTC. Translating it yields CAISDLAVNYGYTF. V usage is TRBV10-3 and J usage is TRBJ1-2; D gene unclear. The germline V and J ends were trimmed by 3 bases and 2 bases, with 10 bases remaining between them. CDR1 is ENHRY and CDR2 is SYGVKD in the germline V gene. There are 14 residues in the CDR3.

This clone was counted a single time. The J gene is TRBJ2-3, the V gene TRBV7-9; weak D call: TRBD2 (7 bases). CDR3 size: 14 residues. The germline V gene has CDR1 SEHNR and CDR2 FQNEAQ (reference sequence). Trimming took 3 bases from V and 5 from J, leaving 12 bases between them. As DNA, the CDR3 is TGTGCCAGCAGCTTCCGGGGGGCGGAAGATACGCAGTATTTT. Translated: CASSFRGAEDTQYF.

The CDR3 DNA reads TGTGCCAGTAGTATCGGGACAGGGGGGCACTATGGCTACACCTTC. Protein sequence: CASSIGTGGHYGYTF. This chain joins TRBV19 and TRBJ1-2, with 11 bases lining up with TRBD1. The germline gives CDR1 LNHDA, CDR2 SQIVND (reference sequence). The CDR3 runs to 15 residues. J lost 3 bases, V lost 3 bases, and 3 bases had no gene match.

The CDR3 region has the DNA TGTGCCAGAACCCTTAAGAACACTGAAGCTTTCTTT. It specifies CARTLKNTEAFF. The chain employs TRBV7-5 and TRBJ1-1. TRBV7-5 is termed a pseudogene. The CDR3 length is 12 residues.

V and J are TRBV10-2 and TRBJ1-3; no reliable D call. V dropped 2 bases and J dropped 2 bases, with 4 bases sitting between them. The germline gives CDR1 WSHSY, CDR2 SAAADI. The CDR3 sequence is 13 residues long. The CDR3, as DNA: TGCGCCAGCAGTGAGGGACCTGGAAACACCATATATTTT. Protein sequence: CASSEGPGNTIYF.

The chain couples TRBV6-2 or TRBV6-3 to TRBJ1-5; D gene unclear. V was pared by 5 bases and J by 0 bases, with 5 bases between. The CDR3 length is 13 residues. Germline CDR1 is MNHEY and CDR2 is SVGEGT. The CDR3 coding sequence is TGTGCCAGCAGTCAGGATAGCAATCAGCCCCAGCATTTT. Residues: CASSQDSNQPQHF.

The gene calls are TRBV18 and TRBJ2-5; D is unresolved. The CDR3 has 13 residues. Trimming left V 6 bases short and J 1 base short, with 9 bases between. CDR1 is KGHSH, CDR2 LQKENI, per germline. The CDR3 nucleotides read TGTGCCAGCTCTATTTGGGTCCAAGAGACCCAGTACTTC. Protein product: CASSIWVQETQYF.

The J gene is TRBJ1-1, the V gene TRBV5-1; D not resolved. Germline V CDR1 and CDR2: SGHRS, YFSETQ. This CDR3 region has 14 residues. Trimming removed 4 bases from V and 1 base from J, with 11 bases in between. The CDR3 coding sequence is TGCGCCAGCAGCCTGGTGCCGGGGAACACTGAAGCTTTCTTT. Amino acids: CASSLVPGNTEAFF. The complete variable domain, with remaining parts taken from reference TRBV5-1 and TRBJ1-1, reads KAGVTQTPRYLIKTRGQQVTLSCSPISGHRSVSWYQQTPGQGLQFLFEYFSETQRNKGNFPGRFSGRQFSNSRSEMNVSTLELGDSALYLCASSLVPGNTEAFFGQGTRLTVV.